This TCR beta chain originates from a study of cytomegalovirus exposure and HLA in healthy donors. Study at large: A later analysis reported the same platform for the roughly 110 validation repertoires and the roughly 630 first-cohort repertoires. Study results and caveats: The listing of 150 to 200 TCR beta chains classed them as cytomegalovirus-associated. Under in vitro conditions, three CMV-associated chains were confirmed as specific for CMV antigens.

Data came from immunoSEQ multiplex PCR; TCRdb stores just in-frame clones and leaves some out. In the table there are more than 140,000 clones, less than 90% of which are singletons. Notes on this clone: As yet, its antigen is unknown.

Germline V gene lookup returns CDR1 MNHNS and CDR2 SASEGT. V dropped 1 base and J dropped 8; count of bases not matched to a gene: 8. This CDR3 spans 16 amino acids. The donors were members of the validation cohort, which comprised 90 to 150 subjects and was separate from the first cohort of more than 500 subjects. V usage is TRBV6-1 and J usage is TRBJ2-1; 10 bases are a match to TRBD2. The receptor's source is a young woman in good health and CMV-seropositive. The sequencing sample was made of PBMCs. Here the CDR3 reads CASSEGAGGPFHEQFF. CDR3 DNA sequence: TGTGCCAGCAGTGAAGGAGCGGGAGGGCCGTTTCATGAGCAGTTCTTC.